This entry is about one TCR beta chain. The sample is drawn from a study of Graves' ophthalmopathy and Graves' hyperthyroidism. From RNA, the CDR3 regions of TCR beta chains were amplified and sequenced. Following a first-round RT-PCR that used HTBI primers, a second-round multiplex PCR was carried out. One entry per CDR3 protein, called by TCRdb with MiXCR from the multiplex PCR reads. The table has 300,000 to 500,000 distinct CDR3 sequences, 15% seen once. The germline V gene encodes CDR1 GTSNPN and CDR2 SVGIG (reference sequence). The germline V and J ends were trimmed by 2 bases and 3 bases, with 20 bases remaining between them. CDR3 size: 16 residues. Stable hyperthyroidism meant no progression to ophthalmopathy within 18 months of follow-up. Ineligible for inclusion were patients with other autoimmune diseases, uncontrolled infections, pregnancy or lactation.

The sample was peripheral blood. This clonotype was obtained from a woman between 18 and 29 years old with stable Graves' hyperthyroidism. The V and J genes are TRBV30 and TRBJ2-7, with a tentative D call TRBD1 (5 bases). CDR3 sequence: CAWSTGPGPKFYEQYF. The CDR3 nucleotides read TGTGCCTGGAGTACAGGTCCTGGGCCAAAATTCTACGAGCAGTACTTC.